The rows below give T cell receptor beta chains drawn from one sample of a study of CD8 T cells in ankylosing spondylitis. TCRdb redid the calling of the 5' RACE reads with MiXCR, one entry per CDR3 protein. This table holds 330,000 or so distinct CDR3 sequences, 7.5% to 9% found once. Sequencing was performed on blood, either unsorted or a sorted T cell fraction (not recorded which). The receptors were gathered from a male donor with ankylosing spondylitis. Each CDR3 is given with its conserved first and last residue. D genes are given only for firm matches. Expanded clones are given a class, and other clones once, few, many or no size at all.

J gene,D gene,clone size,CDR3 length,V gene,CDR3 protein,CDR3 DNA
TRBJ2-2,TRBD2,few,15,TRBV10-3,CAIGAAGGNTGELFF,TGTGCCATCGGCGCCGCGGGAGGGAACACCGGGGAGCTGTTTTTT
TRBJ2-1,.,many,16,TRBV3-1,CASSPRRGSSYNEQFF,TGTGCCAGCAGCCCCCGCCGGGGAAGCTCCTACAATGAGCAGTTCTTC
TRBJ1-2,.,.,11,TRBV25-1,CASSEYGGYTF,TGTGCCAGCAGTGAATACGGTGGCTACACCTTC
TRBJ2-7,TRBD2,.,15,TRBV20-1,CSARPGTSGYYEQYF,TGCAGTGCTAGACCCGGGACTAGCGGTTACTACGAGCAGTACTTC
TRBJ2-7,TRBD1,many,14,TRBV12-3/TRBV12-4,CASSIHRGLREQYF,TGTGCCAGCAGTATACACAGGGGGCTCCGCGAGCAGTACTTC
TRBJ2-5,.,.,11,TRBV12-3/TRBV12-4,CASSSIGTQYF,TGTGCCAGCAGCTCGATCGGGACCCAGTACTTC
TRBJ1-4,.,few,15,TRBV19,CASSIGSGGARKLFF,TGTGCCAGTAGTATAGGCTCGGGGGGCGCGAGGAAACTGTTTTTT
TRBJ2-7,.,.,13,TRBV10-3,CASSGQLGDEQYF,TGTGCCAGCAGCGGACAGCTCGGCGACGAGCAGTACTTC
TRBJ2-2,.,few,14,TRBV14,CASSPRERTGELFF,TGTGCCAGCAGCCCGCGTGAACGGACCGGGGAGCTGTTTTTT
TRBJ2-7,.,few,14,TRBV25-1,CASRSAGISYEQYF,TGTGCCAGCAGGTCTGCGGGTATCTCCTACGAGCAGTACTTC
TRBJ1-5,.,many,13,TRBV15,CATSRDLHQPQHF,TGTGCCACCAGCAGAGATCTTCATCAGCCCCAGCATTTT
TRBJ1-3,TRBD1,few,13,TRBV3-1,CASRSGGGNTIYF,TGTGCCAGCAGGTCAGGGGGCGGAAACACCATATATTTT
TRBJ2-3,.,.,15,TRBV19,CASSITGPGTDTQYF,TGTGCCAGTAGTATCACGGGTCCCGGGACAGATACGCAGTATTTT
TRBJ1-6,.,few,14,TRBV6-1,CASRYGVQVEGLHF,TGTGCCAGTCGATATGGGGTCCAGGTCGAGGGCCTCCACTTT
TRBJ2-7,.,many,14,TRBV29-1,CSVGGGRGGYEQYF,TGCAGCGTTGGGGGGGGCAGAGGGGGCTACGAGCAGTACTTC
TRBJ2-1,TRBD2,many,17,TRBV10-2,CASSFSGASGVRDEQFF,TGCGCCAGCAGCTTCTCGGGGGCTAGCGGGGTGCGGGATGAGCAGTTCTTC
TRBJ2-1,TRBD1,many,16,TRBV7-2,CASSPSGTGGYNEQFF,TGTGCCAGCAGCCCCTCCGGGACAGGGGGGTACAATGAGCAGTTCTTC
TRBJ2-1,.,.,16,TRBV4-1,CASSFPRGRDHNEQFF,TGCGCCAGCAGCTTCCCCCGGGGGCGCGATCACAATGAGCAGTTCTTC
TRBJ2-3,.,many,12,TRBV29-1,CSVEPGPDTQYF,TGCAGCGTTGAGCCCGGGCCAGATACGCAGTATTTT
TRBJ1-5,.,.,14,TRBV20-1,CSASGSEPNQPQHF,TGCAGTGCAAGCGGGAGCGAGCCGAATCAGCCCCAGCATTTT
TRBJ2-2,.,few,15,TRBV9,CASSVESAWPGELFF,TGTGCCAGCAGCGTAGAAAGCGCGTGGCCCGGGGAGCTGTTTTTT
TRBJ2-1,.,few,15,TRBV5-1,CASSLFQGSYNEQFF,TGCGCCAGCAGCTTGTTCCAGGGCTCCTACAATGAGCAGTTCTTC
TRBJ1-5,.,.,12,TRBV10-2,CASSDTFQPQHF,TGCGCCAGCAGTGATACATTTCAGCCCCAGCATTTT
TRBJ2-2,TRBD2,few,14,TRBV7-2,CASSLVGGAGELFF,TGTGCCAGCAGCTTAGTGGGGGGGGCCGGGGAGCTGTTTTTT
TRBJ2-7,TRBD1,many,14,TRBV12-3/TRBV12-4,CASRRQGGTYEQYF,TGTGCCAGCAGGCGACAGGGGGGTACCTACGAGCAGTACTTC
TRBJ2-2,.,few,14,TRBV3-1,CASSQGPKGGELFF,TGTGCCAGCAGCCAAGGACCGAAGGGCGGGGAGCTGTTTTTT
TRBJ2-2,.,few,15,TRBV5-1,CASSWNSGNTGELFF,TGCGCCAGCAGCTGGAATAGCGGCAACACCGGGGAGCTGTTTTTT
TRBJ2-7,.,few,17,TRBV28,CASSLGRGRGQVYEQYF,TGTGCCAGCAGTTTAGGGCGGGGACGGGGGCAAGTGTACGAGCAGTACTTC
TRBJ2-2,.,few,14,TRBV29-1,CSVVGTGGGGELFF,TGCAGCGTTGTTGGGACAGGCGGGGGCGGGGAGCTGTTTTTT
TRBJ2-7,.,many,14,TRBV28,CASAQRRSSYEQYF,TGTGCCAGCGCACAGCGGAGGAGCTCCTACGAGCAGTACTTC
TRBJ2-2,TRBD1,few,17,TRBV4-2,CASSQDSGTGGTGELFF,TGTGCCAGCAGCCAAGACTCCGGGACAGGGGGGACCGGGGAGCTGTTTTTT
TRBJ2-7,.,.,14,TRBV3-1,CASSPSRTAYEQYF,TGTGCCAGCAGCCCAAGCAGGACAGCCTACGAGCAGTACTTC
TRBJ1-4,.,many,14,TRBV4-1,CASSQDEQDEKLFF,TGCGCCAGCAGCCAAGACGAACAGGATGAAAAACTGTTTTTT
TRBJ1-5,TRBD1,few,15,TRBV18,CASSQGTDLNQPQHF,TGTGCCAGCTCACAGGGGACAGACCTCAATCAGCCCCAGCATTTT
TRBJ2-1,TRBD2,few,16,TRBV4-1,CASSPSRGSNPHEQFF,TGCGCCAGCAGCCCCTCTCGCGGGAGCAACCCCCATGAGCAGTTCTTC
TRBJ2-2,TRBD1,.,13,TRBV5-1,CASNLRGPGELFF,TGCGCCAGCAACCTGAGGGGGCCCGGGGAGCTGTTTTTT
TRBJ2-7,TRBD2,few,17,TRBV20-1,CSAPNPLNSGTGYVQYF,TGCAGTGCCCCTAACCCCTTAAATAGCGGGACGGGCTACGTGCAGTACTTC
TRBJ2-6,TRBD1,.,17,TRBV3-1,CASSRDRVGSGANVLTF,TGTGCCAGCAGTCGGGACAGGGTGGGCTCTGGGGCCAACGTCCTGACTTTC
TRBJ2-1,.,.,15,TRBV7-9,CASTPPKSSYNEQFF,TGTGCCAGCACCCCTCCGAAGAGCTCCTACAATGAGCAGTTCTTC
TRBJ1-4,.,few,13,TRBV20-1,CSAKRDVNEKLFF,TGCAGTGCTAAACGGGACGTTAATGAAAAACTGTTTTTT
TRBJ2-2,.,few,15,TRBV28,CASSNIGGGTGELFF,TGTGCCAGCAGCAACATCGGGGGAGGCACCGGGGAGCTGTTTTTT
TRBJ1-2,TRBD1,.,13,TRBV7-2,CASSLSGQYGYTF,TGTGCCAGCAGCTTATCGGGACAGTACGGCTACACCTTC
TRBJ2-1,TRBD2,many,18,TRBV4-1,CASSQDQLAGQKPYEQFF,TGCGCCAGCAGCCAAGATCAACTAGCGGGACAGAAGCCCTATGAGCAGTTCTTC
TRBJ2-7,.,few,15,TRBV7-2,CASNPGGWSSYEQYF,TGTGCCAGCAACCCCGGTGGGTGGAGCTCCTACGAGCAGTACTTC
TRBJ1-2,.,many,13,TRBV6-2/TRBV6-3,CASRTAGSNGYTF,TGTGCCAGCAGAACCGCAGGGTCGAATGGCTACACCTTC
TRBJ2-7,TRBD2,few,15,TRBV9,CASPPPVLASYEQYF,TGTGCCAGCCCCCCCCCGGTACTAGCGTCCTACGAGCAGTACTTC
TRBJ2-5,TRBD2,few,16,TRBV4-1,CASSQGGGRLQETQYF,TGCGCCAGCAGCCAAGGTGGCGGGAGATTACAAGAGACCCAGTACTTC
TRBJ2-1,TRBD2,few,22,TRBV6-2/TRBV6-3,CASRYRGLTSGRAPSSYNEQFF,TGTGCCAGCAGGTACAGGGGGCTAACTAGCGGGAGGGCCCCGAGCTCCTACAATGAGCAGTTCTTC
TRBJ2-1,TRBD2,few,17,TRBV7-3,CASRDPLAGASYNEQFF,TGTGCCAGCAGGGATCCACTAGCGGGAGCGTCCTACAATGAGCAGTTCTTC
TRBJ2-3,TRBD1,many,16,TRBV25-1,CASTTDQQGGWDTQYF,TGTGCCAGCACCACTGATCAACAGGGGGGTTGGGATACGCAGTATTTT
TRBJ2-5,TRBD1,.,15,TRBV12-3/TRBV12-4,CASTSADRGAGTQYF,TGTGCCAGCACTTCGGCGGACAGGGGTGCCGGGACCCAGTACTTC
TRBJ1-1,.,few,16,TRBV9,CASSVGDGYRGTEAFF,TGTGCCAGCAGCGTAGGGGACGGCTATCGCGGCACTGAAGCTTTCTTT
TRBJ1-2,.,few,13,TRBV5-1,CASSSDRGNGYTF,TGCGCCAGCAGCTCTGACAGAGGAAACGGCTACACCTTC
TRBJ1-1,.,many,13,TRBV5-1,CASSFLGAEEAFF,TGCGCCAGCAGCTTCCTTGGTGCAGAGGAAGCTTTCTTT